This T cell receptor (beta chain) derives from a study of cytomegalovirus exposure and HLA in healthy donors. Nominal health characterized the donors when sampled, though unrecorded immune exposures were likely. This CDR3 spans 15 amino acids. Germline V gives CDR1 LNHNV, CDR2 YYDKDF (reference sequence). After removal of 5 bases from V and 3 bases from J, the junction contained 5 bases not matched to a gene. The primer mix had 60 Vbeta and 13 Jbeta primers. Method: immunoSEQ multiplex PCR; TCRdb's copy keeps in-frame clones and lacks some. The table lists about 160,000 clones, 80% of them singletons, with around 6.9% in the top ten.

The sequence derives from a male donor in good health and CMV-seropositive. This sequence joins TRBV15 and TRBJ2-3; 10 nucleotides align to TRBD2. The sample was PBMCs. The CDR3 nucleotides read TGTGCCACCAGCTCGGCTAGCGGGAGTACAGATACGCAGTATTTT. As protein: CATSSASGSTDTQYF.